This TCR beta chain was captured by sequencing in a study of shared clonotypes between healthy human individuals. The protocol was immunoSEQ multiplex PCR, while the TCRdb copy is restricted to in-frame clones and leaves out a portion. The sample records about 1 million clones, approximately 72% being singletons. Germline V CDR1 and CDR2: MNHEY, SMNVEV (reference sequence). The CDR3 totals 16 residues. The V and J ends lost 5 bases and 2 bases, in that order; junction bases with no gene match: 8. The sequenced material came from memory CD4+ T cells sorted from blood. Subset indicated: CD45RA-negative fraction. The sequence was collected from a man between 18 and 35 years old in good health. This sequence joins TRBV27 and TRBJ2-7; 11 bases are shared with TRBD1. The CDR3 sequence: CASSRKPGQGAYEQYF. The CDR3 DNA is TGTGCCAGCAGTCGAAAACCGGGACAGGGGGCCTACGAGCAGTACTTC.